This T cell receptor beta chain was found in a study of OX40 agonist ivuxolimab in advanced cancers. Broadly, across the study: Ivuxolimab was a fully human IgG2 agonistic monoclonal antibody targeting the costimulatory receptor OX40 (CD134). Peripheral TCRbeta sequencing aimed to test whether ivuxolimab altered TCR sequence diversity and caused clonal T-cell expansion. Intravenous ivuxolimab was administered to patients every 2 weeks at six dose levels: 0.01, 0.1, 0.3, 1.5, 3 and 10 mg/kg. The monotherapy dose-escalation portion (N = 52 patients) of the phase I ivuxolimab trial is reported in the paper. Partial responses occurred in three dose-escalation patients: two with cutaneous melanoma and one with hepatocellular carcinoma. In the dose-escalation cohort, roughly 82% of patients were male, and the mean age was around 65 years with a range of roughly 20 to 80. Of the approximately 50 patients in dose escalation, about 20 had hepatocellular carcinoma, some 15 had melanoma, 9 had renal cell carcinoma and 9 had head and neck cancer. Patients were allowed to have had prior anti-PD-1, anti-PD-L1 or anti-CTLA-4 therapy, and approximately 43% of the dose-escalation patients had previously received checkpoint inhibitors. Broader findings and caveats from the paper: Antigen specificity was not determined for the clonally expanded peripheral T cells. After ivuxolimab, more expanded clones were found on average in CD8+ T cells than in CD4+ T cells. In partial responders in the 0.1-3.0 mg/kg groups, normalized peripheral clonal expansion was found to be among the lowest, especially among CD8+ T cells. At doses from 0.1 to 3.0 mg/kg, clonal expansion was seen in both CD4+ and CD8+ blood T cells between baseline and week 6. Low levels of normalized T-cell clonal expansion were also seen in some patients who did not respond.

This clone is identified as medium-sized (0.01 to 0.1%). Which antigen it targets is not known. Within one base of it there is no much larger clone, and no base qualities were kept. The trial excluded patients who had a history of autoimmune disease or who were on systemic immunosuppression. Peripheral blood for TCR sequencing was collected from all dose cohorts at baseline, on cycle 4 day 1, and on cycle 7 day 1. The samples were drawn from a first-in-human, open-label, multicenter phase I dose-escalation trial of ivuxolimab. Adults with locally advanced or metastatic melanoma, renal cell carcinoma, hepatocellular carcinoma or head and neck squamous cell carcinoma were enrolled in the trial. CD4+ and CD8+ T cells were sorted separately from peripheral blood before TCR sequencing. CDR1 and CDR2 were assigned from the germline V gene as MGHDK and SYGVNS. V is reduced by 5 bases and J by 0 bases, leaving a spacing of 11 bases between them. The CDR3 starts with the cysteine, ends with the phenylalanine, and has 16 residues. The kept DNA is CDR3 alone, 48 bases in frame from the first base.

For sequencing of the TCRbeta CDR3 region, genomic DNA was extracted from the sorted cells. The immunoSEQ Assay was used to sequence the TCRbeta CDR3 regions. TCRdb re-hosts the immuneACCESS table, in-frame sequences only. Its copies lack some clones; in the studies checked, an unresolved V gene accounts for under half of them, and the cause for the rest is not known. This sample has about 58,000 clones in its table, and around 84% of those were observed once. The ten largest clonotypes hold about 1% of the sample. The sample was CD4+ or CD8+ T cells sorted from blood, taken in a trial of the OX40 agonist ivuxolimab. This clonotype originated in an adult with an advanced solid tumor such as melanoma, head and neck, liver or kidney cancer. The sequence links TRBV25-1 to TRBJ1-6, with the D gene not confidently named. The DNA is TGTGCCAGCAGTTCATCCGGGAACTCCTATAATTCACCCCTCCACTTT. This gives the protein CASSSSGNSYNSPLHF.